This T cell receptor (beta chain) was sequenced in a study of T cells in localized non-small cell lung cancer. General observations from the study: Uninvolved adjacent lung showed the highest T cell clonality, exceeding tumor. Those with higher blood T cell density had longer overall survival.

Method: immunoSEQ multiplex PCR; TCRdb's copy keeps in-frame clones and lacks some. The sample consists of about 24,000 clones, roughly nine tenths of them appearing once. J was trimmed by 1 base and V by 6 bases; bases with no gene match: 3. The CDR3 contains 14 residues. CDR1 is LNHDA and CDR2 is SQIVND in the germline V gene (reference sequence). A note on this clone: As yet, its antigen is unknown.

V is TRBV19 and J is TRBJ1-5; 7 bases align to TRBD1. The clonotype comes from a man between 40 and 75 years old with stage I squamous cell lung carcinoma. The material was peripheral blood, obtained before any cancer treatment. The CDR3 coding sequence is TGTGCCAGTAGGACGGGACAGAGCAATCAGCCCCAGCATTTT. Encoded protein: CASRTGQSNQPQHF.